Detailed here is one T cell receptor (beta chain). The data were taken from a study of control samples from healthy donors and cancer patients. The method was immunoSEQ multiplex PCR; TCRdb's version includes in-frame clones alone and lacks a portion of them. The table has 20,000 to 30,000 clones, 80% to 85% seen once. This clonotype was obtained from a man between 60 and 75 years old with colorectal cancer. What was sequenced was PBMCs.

As DNA, the CDR3 is TGTGCCAGCAGTCGGGGACCACCCCCTGGAAACACCATATATTTT. This translates into CASSRGPPPGNTIYF. The genes are TRBV6-6 and TRBJ1-3; maybe TRBD1 (5 bases). Deletions cut 5 bases from V and 2 bases from J, with 13 bases between. Germline V gene data show CDR1 as MNHNY and CDR2 as SVGAGI (reference sequence). The CDR3 totals 15 residues.